This entry features one T cell receptor beta chain sequence. Its antigen is still unknown. At one end the junction does not follow the germline gene, possibly because of a read error. The CDR3 is made up of 20 amino acids. CDR1 and CDR2 (germline): SGHAT, FQNNGV. The sample comes from a study of tumor-infiltrating lymphocytes in primary liver carcinoma. Study information: The patient population consisted of men and women between 30 and 69 years of age.

The template, about 550 ng total RNA, yielded TCR beta cDNA made with a constant-region primer. A slightly modified ARM-PCR protocol with three nested multiplex PCR rounds produced these TCR beta libraries. Each of the first two PCR rounds ran approximately 10 cycles with TRBV1-TRBV30 forward and C-beta reverse primers. TCRdb re-called the multiplex PCR reads with MiXCR, one entry per CDR3 protein. The sample yields tens of thousands of distinct CDR3 sequences, 71% seen once. General study findings and limits: Tumor specimens were characterized by a significantly higher top-250-clone fraction than blood (p = 0.039). Only about 7-24% of top clones occurred in every one of the five tumor regions.

The tissue used was unsorted bulk material of 20-30 mg. RNA and DNA were co-extracted from it with the AllPrep DNA/RNA mini kit. The specimen sequenced was liver tumor tissue from sampling region 2. Subset given: tumor region T2, inferior pole. This rearrangement joins TRBV11-2 to TRBJ2-3; D assignment may be TRBD1 or TRBD2 (5 bases each). This clonotype was obtained from a man between 40 and 49 years old with primary liver carcinoma and hepatitis B virus infection. The CDR3 is CASSLTLRGPQEKGTDTQYF. The CDR3 bases are TGTGCCAGCAGCTTAACCCTGAGGGGTCCGCAGGAGAAGGGCACAGATACGCAGTATTTC. Together with reference TRBV11-2 and TRBJ2-3, the CDR3 gives the full variable domain: EAGVAQSPRYKIIEKRQSVAFWCNPISGHATLYWYQQILGQGPKLLIQFQNNGVVDDSQLPKDRFSAERLKGVDSTLKIQPAKLEDSAVYLCASSLTLRGPQEKGTDTQYFGPGTRLTVL.